This T cell receptor beta chain came from a study of beta chain features in type 1 diabetes. The J segment lost 8 bases and the V segment lost 7 bases, leaving 14 bases of the junction unmatched. CDR1 and CDR2 from the germline V gene are SGHDN and FVKESK. The length of the CDR3 is 16 residues. Study-wide findings and caveats: The influence of HLA type on TCRB rearrangement stayed undetermined. Type 1 diabetes patients showed a moderate but significant shortening of TCRB CDR3s in all four CD4+ subsets.

What was sequenced were expressed TCRB transcripts, since all of the isolated RNA had been reverse transcribed. Libraries were prepared by immunoSEQ multiplex PCR; TCRdb keeps only in-frame clonotypes and omits some of them. Among 130,000 to 150,000 clones listed, about 10% were seen once. On this clone: Antigen specificity is unknown.

The collection from each donor was one heparinised blood draw averaging approximately 110 mL. Naive, central memory, regulatory and stem cell-like memory cells within the CD4+ compartment were sorted using CD45RO/CCR7/CD25/CD127/CD95/CD27. The clonotype originates from a man aged 18 to 35 in good health. The sequenced sample consisted of central memory CD4+ T cells from blood. J is TRBJ2-1 and V is TRBV14; 10 bases are shared with TRBD1. CDR3: CASNSRGTGVRDEQFF. The CDR3 DNA sequence: TGTGCCAGCAACTCCAGAGGGACAGGGGTTCGAGATGAGCAGTTCTTC.